This T cell receptor (beta chain) appears in the sequencing data of a study of T cell responses to AZD1222 COVID-19 vaccine. The study, taken as a whole, reports: Donors were chiefly white British, with a greater number of females, and clonal diversity was perhaps underestimated.

TCRdb keeps only in-frame clones here, not all; method: immunoSEQ multiplex PCR. The profile shows roughly 190,000 clones, 85% to 95% of them singletons. A single count supports this clone. Its target is not known. This sequence was found in an adult in good health. Sequenced here: peripheral blood, sampled on day 0 of AZD1222 vaccination.

CDR3 nucleotides: TGCGCCAGCAGCTTCCAGGAGATCAACTCTGGGGCCAACGTCCTGACTTTC. It encodes CASSFQEINSGANVLTF. The chain employs TRBV5-1 and TRBJ2-6; D remains unclear. CDR1 is SGHRS, CDR2 YFSETQ, per germline. V was cut by 2 bases and J by 0 bases, with 12 bases left in between. This CDR3 spans 17 amino acids.